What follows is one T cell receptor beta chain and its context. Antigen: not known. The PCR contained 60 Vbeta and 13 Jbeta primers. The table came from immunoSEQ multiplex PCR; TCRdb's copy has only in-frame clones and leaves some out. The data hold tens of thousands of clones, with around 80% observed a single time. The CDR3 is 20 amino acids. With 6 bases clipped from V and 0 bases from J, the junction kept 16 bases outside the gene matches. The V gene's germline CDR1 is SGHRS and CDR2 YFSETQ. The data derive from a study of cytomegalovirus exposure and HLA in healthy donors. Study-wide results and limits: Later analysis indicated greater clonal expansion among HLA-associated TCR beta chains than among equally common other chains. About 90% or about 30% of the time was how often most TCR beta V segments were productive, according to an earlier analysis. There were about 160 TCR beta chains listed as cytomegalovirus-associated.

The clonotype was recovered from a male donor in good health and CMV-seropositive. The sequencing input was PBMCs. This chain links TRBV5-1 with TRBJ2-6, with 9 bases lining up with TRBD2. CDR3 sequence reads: CASTQWEGSGSFSGANVLTF. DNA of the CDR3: TGCGCCAGCACCCAATGGGAGGGTAGCGGGAGCTTCTCTGGGGCCAACGTCCTGACTTTC.